These T cell receptor beta chains were read from a single sample in a study of blood T cell repertoires in COVID-19. The protocol was immunoSEQ multiplex PCR, while the TCRdb copy is restricted to in-frame clones and leaves out a portion. In the table there are about 230,000 clones, 70% to 90% of which are singletons. Sequenced: PBMCs or T cells enriched from blood (not recorded which). Receptors originate from a young man who had recovered from COVID-19. CDR3s include the opening cysteine and the closing phenylalanine or tryptophan. The order of the fields is D gene, clone size, J gene, V gene, CDR3 DNA, CDR3 protein. D genes are given only for firm matches. Clone size, where shown, is once, few, many, or a class for clones that have expanded.

>.|once|TRBJ1-2|TRBV25-1
TGTGCCAGCAGTGAACCAGGAAGTAACTATGGCTACACCTTC
CASSEPGSNYGYTF
>TRBD2|.|TRBJ2-7|TRBV7-3
TGTGCCAGCAGCCACCCGGGGGGCGAGCAGTACTTC
CASSHPGGEQYF
>TRBD2|once|TRBJ2-3|TRBV25-1
TGTGCCAGCAGTGCCGCTAGCGGGCCAGATACGCAGTATTTT
CASSAASGPDTQYF
>TRBD2|.|TRBJ2-2|TRBV4-1
TGCGCCAGCAGCCAAGAAGAGTCTCTAGCGGACACCGGGGAGCTGTTTTTT
CASSQEESLADTGELFF
>TRBD2|.|TRBJ2-7|TRBV25-1
TGTGCCACGGGGACTAATTACGAGCAGTACTTC
CATGTNYEQYF
>.|.|TRBJ1-4|TRBV4-1
TGCGCCAGCAGCCAAGATGTGGGGAGAACAAATGAAAAACTGTTTTTT
CASSQDVGRTNEKLFF
>.|once|TRBJ2-7|TRBV5-1
TGCGCCAGCAGGCCACAGGTTTCCCACGAGCAGTACTTC
CASRPQVSHEQYF
>TRBD2|.|TRBJ2-3|TRBV7-8
TGTGCCAGCAGCTTAGATCCGACAGCGGGGACAGATACGCAGTATTTT
CASSLDPTAGTDTQYF
>.|once|TRBJ2-7|TRBV21-1
TGTGCCAGCAGCAAAAACGATAGGGGCTTAACCTACGAGCAGTACTTC
CASSKNDRGLTYEQYF
>.|few|TRBJ2-7|TRBV3-1/TRBV3-2
TGTGCCAGCAGCCAGGCCAGGACCAGGGACGAGCAGTACTTC
CASSQARTRDEQYF
>.|.|TRBJ1-6|TRBV18
TGTGCCAGCACCCCCGGACAGCTTCATTCACCCCTCCACTTT
CASTPGQLHSPLHF
>TRBD1|.|TRBJ2-3|TRBV28
TGTGCCAGCAGTTTTCAGCAGCAGGGGGCGCAGTATTTT
CASSFQQQGAQYF
>.|.|TRBJ1-1|TRBV30
TGTGCCTGGAGTGTAGGGGGAGGGGCGGTTGGGGAAGCTTTCTTT
CAWSVGGGAVGEAFF
>.|.|TRBJ2-5|TRBV9
TGTGCCAGCAGCGTAGCTTTAGAGGAGACCCAGTACTTC
CASSVALEETQYF
>TRBD1|.|TRBJ1-4|TRBV3-1/TRBV3-2
TGTGCCAGCAGCCCGGACCGGGACAGGTGGAATGAAAAACTGTTTTTT
CASSPDRDRWNEKLFF
>.|.|TRBJ1-2|TRBV30
TGTGCCTGTCAGGGGTTTGGCGGCTACACCTTC
CACQGFGGYTF
>TRBD2|.|TRBJ2-1|TRBV7-9
TGTGCCAGCAGCTTAACGGGACTAGCGGGGGGTAAACAAAGATCCGGGCAGTTCTTC
CASSLTGLAGGKQRSGQFF
>.|.|TRBJ2-2|TRBV5-1
TGCGCCAGCAGCTTGAGAGCAGGGCCCGGGGAGCTGTTTTTT
CASSLRAGPGELFF
>.|few|TRBJ2-5|TRBV2
TGTGCCAGCCGAGCAGAGACCCAGTACTTC
CASRAETQYF
>.|.|TRBJ1-1|TRBV7-9
TGTGCCAGCAGACCGCCCCCCGGGACACGGCACTTAATGAACACTGAAGCTTTCTTT
CASRPPPGTRHLMNTEAFF
>.|.|TRBJ2-7|TRBV3-1/TRBV3-2
TGTGCCAGCAGCCAAGACGAGGGCGGATCCGAGCAGTACTTC
CASSQDEGGSEQYF
>.|.|TRBJ2-5|TRBV6-4
TGTGCCAGCAGAGAGTACAGGGAAGGCAAAGAGACCCAGTACTTC
CASREYREGKETQYF
>.|.|TRBJ1-2|TRBV5-1
TGCGCCAGCAGCTTGATAGGGGAGGGTGGCTACACCTTC
CASSLIGEGGYTF
>TRBD1|.|TRBJ1-2|TRBV5-1
TGCGCCAGCAGCTCAAGACAGGGGTATGGCTACACCTTC
CASSSRQGYGYTF
>.|.|TRBJ1-3|TRBV5-6
TGTGCCAGCAGCTTGCGTTTGAGCTCTGGAAACACCATATATTTT
CASSLRLSSGNTIYF
>.|.|TRBJ1-2|TRBV2
TGTGCCAGCAGTACGACGGGGGAGGGCTATGGCTACACCTTC
CASSTTGEGYGYTF
>TRBD1|.|TRBJ1-2|TRBV2
TGTGCCAGCAGGGTTGACAGGGCCAACTATGGCTACACCTTC
CASRVDRANYGYTF
>.|.|TRBJ2-5|TRBV7-2
TGTGCCAGCAGCTACAAAGAGACCCAGTACTTC
CASSYKETQYF
>.|.|TRBJ1-5|TRBV11-3
TGTGCCAGCAGCTTAGGGCCGGGAAGAGGCCAGCCCCAGCATTTT
CASSLGPGRGQPQHF
>TRBD1|.|TRBJ1-2|TRBV10-3
TGTGCCATCAGTGAGCCCGGACAGGGGGTTTATGGCTACACCTTC
CAISEPGQGVYGYTF
>TRBD1|.|TRBJ2-2|TRBV9
TGTGCCAGCAGCGTAGGGGGACAGGGATCGAGCGGGGAGCTGTTTTTT
CASSVGGQGSSGELFF
>.|.|TRBJ2-7|TRBV4-1
TGCGCCAGCAGCCAAACACAGGGTCGCGCCTACGAGCAGTACTTC
CASSQTQGRAYEQYF
>.|once|TRBJ2-7|TRBV20-1
TGCAGTGCTAGTCTTTATGGGAACAGGGTAAAAAACGAGCAGTACTTC
CSASLYGNRVKNEQYF
>.|.|TRBJ2-7|TRBV7-9
TGTGCCAGCAACACTCTTGGAGCGGTAAGCTCCTACGAGCAGTACTTC
CASNTLGAVSSYEQYF
>TRBD2|once|TRBJ2-1|TRBV28
TGTGCCAGCAGCCTCGGACTAGCGGGAGGGCAGACGGATGAGCAGTTCTTC
CASSLGLAGGQTDEQFF
>.|.|TRBJ2-7|TRBV27
TGTGCCAGCAGTTTCAGCGGTCCTAGGGACGAGCAGTACTTC
CASSFSGPRDEQYF
>.|.|TRBJ1-1|TRBV10-2
TGCGCCAGCAGTACCGGGGGGCCGGACACTGAAGCTTTCTTT
CASSTGGPDTEAFF
>TRBD2|.|TRBJ2-3|TRBV18
TGTGCCAGCTCACCAGAGTTTCTAGCGGGAGTGGCAGATACGCAGTATTTT
CASSPEFLAGVADTQYF
>TRBD1|once|TRBJ1-2|TRBV12-3/TRBV12-4
TGTGCCATCGGAGAGGGGGCGTTGGGCTACACCTTC
CAIGEGALGYTF
>TRBD1|.|TRBJ1-5|TRBV28
TGTGCCAGCTCCTGGAACAGGGGGATGGGGAATCAGCCCCAGCATTTT
CASSWNRGMGNQPQHF
>.|.|TRBJ2-3|TRBV19
TGTGCCAGTAGCCGAGTCAAGTTCGGAGGGGCGGGCACAGATACGCAGTATTTT
CASSRVKFGGAGTDTQYF
>.|.|TRBJ2-2|TRBV4-1
TGCGCCAGCAGCCATCCCGGACTGGGCGAGCTATCGCCCAAAACCGGGGAGCTGTTTTTT
CASSHPGLGELSPKTGELFF
>.|.|TRBJ2-7|TRBV7-2
TGTGCCAGCAGCTCCCTCCAGGGGGGTCAACTATCCTACGAGCAGTACTTC
CASSSLQGGQLSYEQYF
>TRBD2|.|TRBJ2-2|TRBV18
TGTGCCAGCTCACCAGTACCGGGACTAGCGGGACCTACGAACACCGGGGAGCTGTTTTTT
CASSPVPGLAGPTNTGELFF
>.|.|TRBJ2-1|TRBV7-8
TGTGCCAGCAGCTTAGACAGGGTACGCGCGGATGAGCAGTTCTTC
CASSLDRVRADEQFF
>.|once|TRBJ2-2|TRBV4-1
TGCGCCAGCAGCCCCATAAAATCGGTCGGGGAGCTGTTTTTT
CASSPIKSVGELFF
>TRBD1|.|TRBJ1-2|TRBV6-6
TGTGCCAGCACCCTGGGACAGGCGTATAACTATGGCTACACCTTC
CASTLGQAYNYGYTF
>.|.|TRBJ1-2|TRBV10-3
TGTGCCATCAGTGAGCGACTCCGTGGATACGATGGCTACACCTTC
CAISERLRGYDGYTF
>.|few|TRBJ2-7|TRBV28
TGTGCCAGCAGTTTGGCGTCGCAGGGAAGGCCCGAGCAGTACTTC
CASSLASQGRPEQYF
>TRBD1|.|TRBJ2-7|TRBV11-3
TGTGCCAGCAGCCCAGGGGGCCTGTCAGGCGAGCAGTACTTC
CASSPGGLSGEQYF
>.|.|TRBJ2-3|TRBV29-1
TGCAGCGTTACCAGGGTTATCACAGATACGCAGTATTTT
CSVTRVITDTQYF
>TRBD1|.|TRBJ1-4|TRBV19
TGTGCCAGTGGGGACAGGGGGCTCAAGGAAAAACTGTTTTTT
CASGDRGLKEKLFF
>.|few|TRBJ1-2|TRBV4-3
TGCGCCAGCAGCCATGGGCAGGGGAATGGCAGATATGGCTACACCTTC
CASSHGQGNGRYGYTF
>TRBD1|.|TRBJ2-7|TRBV30
TGTGCCTGGAGTTATAAATTCGGACAGGGAGCGTTATACGAGCAGTACTTC
CAWSYKFGQGALYEQYF
>.|.|TRBJ2-1|TRBV12-3/TRBV12-4
TGTGCCAGCAGCAACAATGAGCAGTTCTTC
CASSNNEQFF
>.|.|TRBJ1-1|TRBV7-9
TGTGCCAGCAGCTCCTCAGACGGGGGGCGCTTTAGGGGAACGGTCTTT
CASSSSDGGRFRGTVF
>.|once|TRBJ1-2|TRBV30
TGTGCCTGGAGCTCCGGAGTGTACTATGGCTACACCTTC
CAWSSGVYYGYTF
>.|.|TRBJ1-5|TRBV4-1
TGCGCCAGCAGCCAAGGTGGCTGGAGCAATCAGCCCCAGCATTTT
CASSQGGWSNQPQHF